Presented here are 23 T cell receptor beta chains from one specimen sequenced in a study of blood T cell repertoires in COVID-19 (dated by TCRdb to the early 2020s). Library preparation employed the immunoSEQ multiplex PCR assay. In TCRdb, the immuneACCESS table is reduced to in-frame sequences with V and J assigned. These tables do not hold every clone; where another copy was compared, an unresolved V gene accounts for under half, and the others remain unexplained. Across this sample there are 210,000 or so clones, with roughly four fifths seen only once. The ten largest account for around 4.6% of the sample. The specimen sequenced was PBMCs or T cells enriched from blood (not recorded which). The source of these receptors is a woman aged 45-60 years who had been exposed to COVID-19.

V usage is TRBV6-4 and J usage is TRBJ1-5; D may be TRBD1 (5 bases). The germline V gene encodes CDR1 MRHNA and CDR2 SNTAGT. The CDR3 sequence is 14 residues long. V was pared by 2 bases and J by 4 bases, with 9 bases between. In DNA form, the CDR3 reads TGTGCCAGCAGTGACGGGGGGGGTAATCAGCCCCAGCATTTT. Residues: CASSDGGGNQPQHF.

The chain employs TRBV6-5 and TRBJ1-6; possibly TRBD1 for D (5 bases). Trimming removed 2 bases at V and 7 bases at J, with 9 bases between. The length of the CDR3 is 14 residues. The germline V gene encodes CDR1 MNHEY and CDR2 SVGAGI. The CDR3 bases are TGTGCCAGCAGTTACGGGGGGACCAATTCACCCCTCCACTTT. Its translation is CASSYGGTNSPLHF.

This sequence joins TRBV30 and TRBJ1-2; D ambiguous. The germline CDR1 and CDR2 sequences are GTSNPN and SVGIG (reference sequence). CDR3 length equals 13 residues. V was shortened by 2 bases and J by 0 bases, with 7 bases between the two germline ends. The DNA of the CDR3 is TGTGCCTGGAGTAACGCGGCTAACTATGGCTACACCTTC. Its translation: CAWSNAANYGYTF.

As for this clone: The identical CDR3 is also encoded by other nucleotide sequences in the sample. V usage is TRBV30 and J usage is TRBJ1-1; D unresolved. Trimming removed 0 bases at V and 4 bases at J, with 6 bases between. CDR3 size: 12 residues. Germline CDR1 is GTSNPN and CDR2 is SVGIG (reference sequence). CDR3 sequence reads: CAWSVMSTEAFF. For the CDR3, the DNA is TGTGCCTGGAGTGTGATGAGCACTGAAGCTTTCTTT.

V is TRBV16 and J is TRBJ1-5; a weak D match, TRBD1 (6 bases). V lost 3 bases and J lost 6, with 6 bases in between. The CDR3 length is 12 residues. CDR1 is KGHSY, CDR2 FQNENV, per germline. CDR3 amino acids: CASSQGAQPQHF. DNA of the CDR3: TGTGCCAGCAGCCAGGGGGCTCAGCCCCAGCATTTT.

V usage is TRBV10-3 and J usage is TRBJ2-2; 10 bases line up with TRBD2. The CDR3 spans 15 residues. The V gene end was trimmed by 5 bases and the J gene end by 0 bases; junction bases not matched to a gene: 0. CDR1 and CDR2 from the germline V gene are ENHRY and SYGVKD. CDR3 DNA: TGTGCCATCAGTAGCGGGGGGGCGAACACCGGGGAGCTGTTTTTT. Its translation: CAISSGGANTGELFF.

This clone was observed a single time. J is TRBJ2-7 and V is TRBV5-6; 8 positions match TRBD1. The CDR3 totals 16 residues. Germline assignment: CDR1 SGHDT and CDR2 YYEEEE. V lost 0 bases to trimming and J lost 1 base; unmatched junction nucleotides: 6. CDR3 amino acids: CASSLGGQGFSYEQYF. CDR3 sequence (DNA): TGTGCCAGCAGCTTGGGCGGACAGGGATTTTCCTACGAGCAGTACTTC.

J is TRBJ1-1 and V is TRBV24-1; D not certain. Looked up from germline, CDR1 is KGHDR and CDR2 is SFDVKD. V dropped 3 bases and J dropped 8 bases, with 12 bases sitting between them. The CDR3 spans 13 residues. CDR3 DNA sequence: TGTGCCACCAGTGATCTTACGACTGGAGAAGCTTTCTTT. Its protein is CATSDLTTGEAFF.

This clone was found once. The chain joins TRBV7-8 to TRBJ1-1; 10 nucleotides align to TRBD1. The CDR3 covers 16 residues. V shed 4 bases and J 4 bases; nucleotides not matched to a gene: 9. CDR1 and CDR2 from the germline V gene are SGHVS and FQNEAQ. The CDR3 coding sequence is TGTGCCAGCAGCTCCCCGGGACAGGGGATAGGCACTGAAGCTTTCTTT. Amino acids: CASSSPGQGIGTEAFF.

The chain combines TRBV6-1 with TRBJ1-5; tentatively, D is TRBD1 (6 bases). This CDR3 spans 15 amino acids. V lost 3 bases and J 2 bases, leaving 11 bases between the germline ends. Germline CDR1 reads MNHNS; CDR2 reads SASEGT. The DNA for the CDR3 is TGTGCCAGCAGTGACGAACACAGGGGCAATCAGCCCCAGCATTTT. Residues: CASSDEHRGNQPQHF.

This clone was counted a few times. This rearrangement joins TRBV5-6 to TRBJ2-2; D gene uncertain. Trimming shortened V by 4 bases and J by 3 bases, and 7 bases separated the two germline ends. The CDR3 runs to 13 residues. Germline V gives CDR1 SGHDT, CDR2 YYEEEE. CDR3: CASSPLDTGELFF. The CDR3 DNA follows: TGTGCCAGCAGCCCCCTTGACACCGGGGAGCTGTTTTTT.

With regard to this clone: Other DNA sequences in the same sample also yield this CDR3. DNA for the CDR3: TGTGCCAGCACCGGACAGGGTAACTCACCCCTCCACTTT. Protein sequence: CASTGQGNSPLHF. The V gene is TRBV28, the J gene TRBJ1-6, with 8 nucleotides matching TRBD1. The CDR3 has 13 residues. CDR1 is MDHEN, CDR2 SYDVKM, per germline. J gave up 10 bases and V 7 bases, and 6 bases lay outside the gene matches.

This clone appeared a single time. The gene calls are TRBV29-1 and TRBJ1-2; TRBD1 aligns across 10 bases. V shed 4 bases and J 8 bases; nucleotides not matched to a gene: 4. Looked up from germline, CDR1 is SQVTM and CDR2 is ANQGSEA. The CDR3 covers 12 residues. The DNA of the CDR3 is TGCAGCGTTGGACAGGGGGCAAGAGGCTACACCTTC. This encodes CSVGQGARGYTF. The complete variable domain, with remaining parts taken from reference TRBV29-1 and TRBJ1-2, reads SAVISQKPSRDICQRGTSLTIQCQVDSQVTMMFWYRQQPGQSLTLIATANQGSEATYESGFVIDKFPISRPNLTFSTLTVSNMSPEDSSIYLCSVGQGARGYTFGSGTRLTVV.

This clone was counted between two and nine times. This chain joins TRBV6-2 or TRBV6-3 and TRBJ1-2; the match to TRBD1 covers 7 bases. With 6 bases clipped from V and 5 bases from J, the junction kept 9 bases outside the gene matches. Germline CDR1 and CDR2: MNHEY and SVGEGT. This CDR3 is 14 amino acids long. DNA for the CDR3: TGTGCCAGCAGCACAGGGGAGAACTTTTATGGCTACACCTTC. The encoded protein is CASSTGENFYGYTF.

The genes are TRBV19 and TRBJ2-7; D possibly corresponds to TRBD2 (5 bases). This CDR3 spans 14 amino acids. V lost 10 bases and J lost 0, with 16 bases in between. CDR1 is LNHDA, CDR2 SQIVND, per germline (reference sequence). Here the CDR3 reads CATRESGYSYEQYF. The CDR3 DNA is TGTGCCACCCGTGAGTCGGGGTACTCCTACGAGCAGTACTTC.

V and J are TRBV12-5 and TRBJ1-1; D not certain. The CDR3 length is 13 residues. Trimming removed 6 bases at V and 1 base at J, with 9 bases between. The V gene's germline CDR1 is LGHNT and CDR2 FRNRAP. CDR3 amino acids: CASGRVTNTEAFF. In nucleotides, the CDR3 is TGTGCTAGTGGCCGCGTAACGAACACTGAAGCTTTCTTT.

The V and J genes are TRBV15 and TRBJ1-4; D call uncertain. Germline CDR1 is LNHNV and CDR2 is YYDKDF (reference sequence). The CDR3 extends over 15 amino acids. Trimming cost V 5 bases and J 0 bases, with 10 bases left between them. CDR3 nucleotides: TGTGCCACCAGCCCACGGCAGGCAACTAATGAAAAACTGTTTTTT. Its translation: CATSPRQATNEKLFF.

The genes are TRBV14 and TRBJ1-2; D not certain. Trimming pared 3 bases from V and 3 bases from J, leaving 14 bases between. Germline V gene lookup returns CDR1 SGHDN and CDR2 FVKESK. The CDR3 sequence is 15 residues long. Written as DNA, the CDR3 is TGTGCCAGCAGCCAGTGGGAGTCGCGAGACTATGGCTACACCTTC. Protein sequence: CASSQWESRDYGYTF.

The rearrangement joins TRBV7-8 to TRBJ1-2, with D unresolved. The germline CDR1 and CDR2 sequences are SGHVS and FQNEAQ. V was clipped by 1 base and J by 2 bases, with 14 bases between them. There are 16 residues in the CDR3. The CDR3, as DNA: TGTGCCAGCAGCTTAGATAATCGGGATAGAAACTATGGCTACACCTTC. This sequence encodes CASSLDNRDRNYGYTF.

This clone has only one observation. The CDR3 sequence is CSVIRGNTQYF. In DNA form, the CDR3 reads TGCAGCGTGATACGGGGTAATACGCAGTATTTT. J is TRBJ2-3 and V is TRBV29-1; D is perhaps TRBD2 (5 bases). V was cut by 6 bases and J by 7 bases, with 11 bases left in between. The CDR3 covers 11 residues. Germline CDR1 is SQVTM and CDR2 is ANQGSEA.

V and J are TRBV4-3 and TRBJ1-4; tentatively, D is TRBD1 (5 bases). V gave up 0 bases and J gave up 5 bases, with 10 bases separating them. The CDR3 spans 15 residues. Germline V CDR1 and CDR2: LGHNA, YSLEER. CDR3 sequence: CASSQDQEGNEKLFF. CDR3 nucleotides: TGCGCCAGCAGCCAAGATCAGGAGGGGAATGAAAAACTGTTTTTT.

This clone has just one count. The CDR3 reads CASSVEAGGVTDTQYF. The CDR3, as DNA: TGTGCCAGCAGCGTAGAGGCGGGGGGCGTGACAGATACGCAGTATTTT. The chain is built from TRBV9 and TRBJ2-3; 8 bases fit TRBD2. The CDR3 contains 16 residues. After removal of 0 bases from V and 3 bases from J, the junction contained 6 bases not matched to a gene. From germline, CDR1 is SGDLS and CDR2 YYNGEE.

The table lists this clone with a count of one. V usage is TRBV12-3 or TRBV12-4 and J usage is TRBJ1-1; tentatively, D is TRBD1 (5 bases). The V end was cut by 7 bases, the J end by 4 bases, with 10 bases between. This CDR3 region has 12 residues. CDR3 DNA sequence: TGTGCCAGCACTTGGGGCCTCACTGAAGCTTTCTTT. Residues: CASTWGLTEAFF.